The 21 T cell receptor beta chains listed next were all sequenced from one sample in a study of glioma-infiltrating T cells after dendritic cell vaccination. The assay was immunoSEQ multiplex PCR, and TCRdb's table has in-frame clones only and misses some. Of tens of thousands of clones in the sample, 82% were seen once. Source: blood, taken before dendritic cell vaccination. Receptors were obtained from a human donor with glioblastoma.

The chain uses TRBV19 and TRBJ2-2, with 7 bases lining up with TRBD1. V lost 6 bases and J lost 6; bases outside the gene matches: 4. From germline, CDR1 is LNHDA and CDR2 SQIVND (reference sequence). The CDR3 is made up of 13 amino acids. This CDR3 is CASRLQGPGELFF. DNA for the CDR3: TGTGCCAGTAGATTACAGGGGCCCGGGGAGCTGTTTTTT. The whole variable domain, remainder taken from reference TRBV19 and TRBJ2-2, is DGGITQSPKYLFRKEGQNVTLSCEQNLNHDAMYWYRQDPGQGLRLIYYSQIVNDFQKGDIAEGYSVSREKKESFPLTVTSAQKNPTAFYLCASRLQGPGELFFGEGSRLTVL.

The V and J genes are TRBV18 and TRBJ2-1; TRBD2 matches 8 bases. J gave up 2 bases and V 3 bases, and 3 bases lay outside the gene matches. This CDR3 contains 15 residues. Germline V CDR1 and CDR2: KGHSH, LQKENI. The CDR3 DNA is TGTGCCAGCTCACCCGGGACTAGGGCCTACAATGAGCAGTTCTTC. It codes for CASSPGTRAYNEQFF.

V is TRBV5-1 and J is TRBJ2-1; 10 nucleotides align to TRBD2. Germline V CDR1 and CDR2: SGHRS, YFSETQ. The CDR3 loop spans 16 amino acids. The V and J ends lost 1 base and 7 bases, in that order; junction bases with no gene match: 8. The CDR3 region has the DNA TGCGCCAGCAGCTTGAGCCTAGCGGGAGCCCAAAATGAGCAGTTCTTC. As protein: CASSLSLAGAQNEQFF.

The rearrangement uses TRBV27 and TRBJ2-2; possible D gene TRBD1, 6 bases. This CDR3 comprises 15 residues. Germline loops: CDR1 MNHEY, CDR2 SMNVEV (reference sequence). V was trimmed by 2 bases and J by 4 bases, leaving 11 bases between them. CDR3 loop: CASSLRTVSTGELFF. In DNA form, the CDR3 reads TGTGCCAGCAGTTTACGGACAGTCAGCACCGGGGAGCTGTTTTTT.

V usage is TRBV13 and J usage is TRBJ1-3; D not resolved. CDR1 and CDR2 from the germline V gene are PRHDT and FYEKMQ (reference sequence). CDR3 length: 11 residues. Trimming shortened V by 4 bases and J by 5 bases, and 3 bases separated the two germline ends. CDR3 sequence (DNA): TGTGCCAGCAGCTCAAGAAACACCATATATTTT. Its translation is CASSSRNTIYF.

The chain uses TRBV7-9 and TRBJ1-2; D is uncertain. The CDR3 loop spans 14 amino acids. The germline V gene has CDR1 SEHNR and CDR2 FQNEAQ (reference sequence). Trimming left V 0 bases short and J 7 bases short, with 12 bases between. DNA of the CDR3: TGTGCCAGCAGCTTAGCGATCGGTGCCGGTGGCTACACCTTC. Its protein product is CASSLAIGAGGYTF.

This chain joins TRBV5-8 and TRBJ1-6, with TRBD1 matching 7 bases. V lost 4 bases, J lost 6 bases, and 7 bases stayed unmatched. CDR3 length: 15 amino acids. Germline loops: CDR1 SGHTS, CDR2 YDEGEE. Here the CDR3 reads CASSPHRDSNSPLHF. In DNA, the CDR3 is TGTGCCAGCAGCCCCCACCGGGACAGTAATTCACCCCTCCACTTT.

The V gene is TRBV2, the J gene TRBJ1-1; 7 bases are a match to TRBD1. Unmatched junction bases numbered 2, after V lost 4 bases and J lost 3 bases. The V gene's germline CDR1 is SNHLY and CDR2 FYNNEI. The CDR3 sequence is 13 residues long. The DNA for the CDR3 is TGTGCCAGCAGTGGACAGGGTTACACTGAAGCTTTCTTT. Its protein is CASSGQGYTEAFF. Full variable domain (outside the CDR3, taken from reference TRBV2 and TRBJ1-1): EPEVTQTPSHQVTQMGQEVILRCVPISNHLYFYWYRQILGQKVEFLVSFYNNEISEKSEIFDDQFSVERPDGSNFTLKIRSTKLEDSAMYFCASSGQGYTEAFFGQGTRLTVV.

V and J are TRBV5-1 and TRBJ2-7, with a weak D call TRBD1 (5 bases). V lost 1 base to trimming and J lost 4 bases, with 15 bases between them. This CDR3 region has 15 residues. CDR1 and CDR2 (germline): SGHRS, YFSETQ. In DNA, the CDR3 is TGCGCCAGCAGCTTGTTAAGTGGGGCCCGATACGAGCAGTACGTC. Translated, it gives CASSLLSGARYEQYV.

CDR3 amino acids: CASTPGQGGQYF. CDR3 in DNA: TGCGCCAGCACCCCAGGACAGGGAGGGCAGTACTTC. The rearrangement joins TRBV5-1 to TRBJ2-7; TRBD1 agrees at 8 bases. V was pared by 6 bases and J by 9 bases, with 8 bases of the junction left unmatched. This CDR3 has 12 amino acids. Germline CDR1 and CDR2: SGHRS and YFSETQ.

This clone has only a few counts. This chain links TRBV28 with TRBJ2-7, with a tentative D call TRBD1 (6 bases). The CDR3 is 13 amino acids. V gave up 2 bases and J gave up 4 bases, with 9 bases separating them. Germline V CDR1 and CDR2: MDHEN, SYDVKM. CDR3 residues: CASSLGGWYEQYV. CDR3 DNA: TGTGCCAGCAGTTTAGGGGGCTGGTACGAGCAGTACGTC.

CDR3 DNA sequence: TGTGCCAGCTGGCACCTACAGTCTAGCCTAGGGAATGAGCAGTTCTTC. Translating gives CASWHLQSSLGNEQFF. The chain couples TRBV5-4 to TRBJ2-1, with TRBD2 as a possible D gene (5 bases). Germline V lookup: CDR1 SGHNT, CDR2 YYREEE (reference sequence). The CDR3 length is 16 residues. V was cut by 7 bases and J by 7 bases, with 24 bases left in between.

The rearrangement links TRBV27 to TRBJ2-3; the D is unclear. V shed 4 bases and J shed 4 bases, with 3 bases lying between them. CDR3 length: 11 amino acids. Germline assignment: CDR1 MNHEY and CDR2 SMNVEV (reference sequence). The CDR3 nucleotides are TGTGCCAGCAGTTCCTCAGATACGCAGTATTTT. As protein: CASSSSDTQYF.

V gene TRBV7-9 combines with J gene TRBJ2-3; the D is unclear. Trimming removed 5 bases from V and 4 bases from J, with 7 bases in between. CDR3 length equals 12 residues. CDR1 and CDR2 (germline): SEHNR, FQNEAQ (reference sequence). CDR3 sequence reads: CASSPRADTQYF. The CDR3 DNA sequence: TGTGCCAGCAGCCCCCGAGCAGATACGCAGTATTTT.

The DNA for the CDR3 is TGTGCCAGCAGTTATTCGCAGGGGTATCAGCCCCAGCATTTT. Its protein is CASSYSQGYQPQHF. The J gene is TRBJ1-5, the V gene TRBV6-6, with TRBD1 as a possible D gene (6 bases). CDR1 and CDR2 from the germline V gene are MNHNY and SVGAGI (reference sequence). Trimming took 3 bases from V and 5 from J, leaving 11 bases between them. The CDR3 contains 14 residues.

The V gene is TRBV14, the J gene TRBJ1-2; 7 positions match TRBD1. J was trimmed by 4 bases and V by 6 bases; bases with no gene match: 14. CDR1 SGHDN and CDR2 FVKESK come from the germline V gene. This CDR3 spans 16 amino acids. Here the CDR3 DNA reads TGTGCCAGCAGACTCACCGGGACAGTCCTAAGCTATGGCTACACCTTC. It encodes CASRLTGTVLSYGYTF.

The J gene is TRBJ2-5, the V gene TRBV10-2; perhaps TRBD1 as D (6 bases). Trimming shortened V by 6 bases and J by 5 bases, and 16 bases separated the two germline ends. Germline assignment: CDR1 WSHSY and CDR2 SAAADI. The CDR3 spans 14 residues. CDR3 coding DNA: TGCGCCAGCAGCCCCGGGACACCGGAGGAGACCCAGTACTTC. It yields the protein CASSPGTPEETQYF.

The J gene is TRBJ1-5, the V gene TRBV7-9, with TRBD1 identical over 9 bases. Trimming took 2 bases from V and 4 from J; bases not matched to a gene: 15. This CDR3 region has 19 residues. The germline V gene encodes CDR1 SEHNR and CDR2 FQNEAQ (reference sequence). DNA of the CDR3: TGTGCCAGCAGCTTAAGTCCTGGGACAGGGAGCCTGTGGAATCAGCCCCAGCATTTT. As protein: CASSLSPGTGSLWNQPQHF.

J is TRBJ1-1 and V is TRBV29-1; no reliable D call. Germline CDR1 is SQVTM and CDR2 is ANQGSEA. The CDR3 has 11 amino acids. V was shortened by 6 bases and J by 3 bases, with 8 bases between the two germline ends. The DNA of the CDR3 is TGCAGCGTCCTCGGGGACACTGAAGCTTTCTTT. Translating it yields CSVLGDTEAFF. Variable domain in full (rest from reference TRBV29-1 and TRBJ1-1): SAVISQKPSRDICQRGTSLTIQCQVDSQVTMMFWYRQQPGQSLTLIATANQGSEATYESGFVIDKFPISRPNLTFSTLTVSNMSPEDSSIYLCSVLGDTEAFFGQGTRLTVV.

The chain links TRBV6-6 to TRBJ1-2; possible D gene TRBD1, 5 bases. Germline CDR1 reads MNHNY; CDR2 reads SVGAGI (reference sequence). Trimming stripped 0 bases from V and 2 bases from J, with 10 bases between. This CDR3 region has 15 residues. In nucleotides, the CDR3 is TGTGCCAGCAGTTACTCGGGGGGGAGGAACTATGGCTACACCTTC. It specifies CASSYSGGRNYGYTF.

The chain carries TRBV5-6 and TRBJ1-1; tentatively, D is TRBD1 (6 bases). Germline assignment: CDR1 SGHDT and CDR2 YYEEEE. The CDR3 is made up of 15 amino acids. The germline V and J ends were trimmed by 2 bases and 0 bases, with 11 bases remaining between them. CDR3 DNA: TGTGCCAGCAGCTTAGTCAGGGACATGAACACTGAAGCTTTCTTT. Residues: CASSLVRDMNTEAFF.